This T cell receptor beta chain was sequenced during a study of human T cells and chemical hapten exposure. Turning to this clonotype: Its antigen is still unknown.

Study-wide results and limits: Those TCRs sitting above 1 in 1000 frequency stayed the same with DPC sensitization.

The CDR3 runs to 15 residues. Trimming removed 3 bases from V and 6 bases from J, with 17 bases in between. CDR1 and CDR2 (germline): KGHSH, LQKENI. The library put unique molecular identifiers onto individual cDNA molecules. In the authors' methods: The number of TCRs in each sample had a median of approximately 93,000 and spanned roughly 23,224 to 750,000. TCRdb processed the 5' RACE reads anew with MiXCR; each CDR3 protein has one entry. The V and J calls reflect TCRdb's pipeline rather than the authors' work. The profile shows about 80,000 distinct CDR3 sequences, approximately 15% of them singletons. Unseparated into fractions, whole blood served as the source from which total RNA was extracted.

This receptor was taken from a female donor in good health. The chain links TRBV18 to TRBJ1-2; D not certain. The CDR3 nucleotides are TGTGCCAGCTCACCGTGGGGAGGGCGAAGAAATGGCTACACCTTC. Translating gives CASSPWGGRRNGYTF.